Each of the 10 T cell receptor beta chains below was sequenced from the same sample in a study of T cells in Graves' hyperthyroidism and ophthalmopathy. Regions amplified from RNA transcripts were the TCR beta CDR3 regions. RT-PCR in the first round (using the HTBI primer set) targeted the TCR CDR3. MiXCR, run by TCRdb on the multiplex PCR reads, gives a single entry per CDR3 protein. The profile shows roughly 570,000 distinct CDR3 sequences, about 45% of them singletons. The sample was peripheral blood or thyroid tissue (not recorded which). The origin of the receptors is an adult woman with Graves' disease, either hyperthyroidism or ophthalmopathy (not recorded which).

This chain uses TRBV15 with TRBJ1-4; a weak D match, TRBD1 (6 bases). Trimming left V 0 bases short and J 3 bases short, with 8 bases between. This CDR3 spans 15 amino acids. CDR1 and CDR2 from the germline V gene are LNHNV and YYDKDF (reference sequence). The CDR3 is CATSRDKGANEKLFF. CDR3 nucleotide sequence: TGTGCCACCAGCAGAGATAAGGGGGCTAATGAAAAACTGTTTTTT.

This clonotype has a count of ten or more. The rearrangement joins TRBV6-2 or TRBV6-3 to TRBJ2-5, with D unresolved. V lost 5 bases to trimming and J lost 2 bases, with 18 bases between them. The length of the CDR3 is 16 residues. Germline-derived CDR1 and CDR2 are MNHEY and SVGEGT. The CDR3 here is CASSRKTRPSQETQYF. CDR3 bases: TGTGCCAGCAGTCGAAAGACAAGACCATCACAAGAGACCCAGTACTTC.

J is TRBJ2-5 and V is TRBV7-6; 7 positions match TRBD1. The CDR3 covers 14 residues. Germline V gives CDR1 SGHVS, CDR2 FNYEAQ. V shed 5 bases and J 5 bases; nucleotides not matched to a gene: 8. The CDR3, as DNA: TGTGCCAGCAGCCCCTCCCGCAGGGGGGAGACCCAGTACTTC. This codes for CASSPSRRGETQYF.

The chain couples TRBV28 to TRBJ1-5; 7 nucleotides match TRBD1. Germline loops: CDR1 MDHEN, CDR2 SYDVKM. V was pared by 7 bases and J by 6 bases, with 15 bases of the junction left unmatched. This CDR3 is built from 16 residues. CDR3 sequence reads: CASTPGGGSQSQPQHF. The CDR3 bases are TGTGCCAGCACCCCGGGAGGGGGCAGTCAATCTCAGCCCCAGCATTTT. Complete variable domain (other parts from reference TRBV28 and TRBJ1-5): DVKVTQSSRYLVKRTGEKVFLECVQDMDHENMFWYRQDPGLGLRLIYFSYDVKMKEKGDIPEGYSVSREKKERFSLILESASTNQTSMYLCASTPGGGSQSQPQHFGDGTRLSIL.

The rearrangement uses TRBV12-3 or TRBV12-4 and TRBJ2-7; maybe TRBD2 (6 bases). V gave up 6 bases and J gave up 5 bases, with 17 bases separating them. CDR3 length: 14 amino acids. The CDR3 coding sequence is TGTGCCAGCAGCCCTCGGGGGTCTGCGAACGAGCAGTACTTC. Protein product: CASSPRGSANEQYF.

This clonotype was counted at least ten times. This chain uses TRBV7-9 with TRBJ2-6, with 10 bases identical to TRBD1. The CDR3 covers 18 residues. V lost 5 bases, J lost 2 bases, and 9 bases stayed unmatched. The germline CDR1 and CDR2 sequences are SEHNR and FQNEAQ (reference sequence). This CDR3 is CASSPAGQGLPGANVLTF. DNA for the CDR3: TGTGCCAGCAGCCCCGCGGGACAGGGGCTCCCTGGGGCCAACGTCCTGACTTTC.

This clonotype was observed at least ten times. The chain carries TRBV5-6 and TRBJ1-4; 7 bases agree with TRBD1. V lost 4 bases, J lost 8 bases, and 11 bases stayed unmatched. From germline, CDR1 is SGHDT and CDR2 YYEEEE. CDR3 length equals 15 residues. DNA of the CDR3: TGTGCCAGCAGCCCTGTCACAGGGGCGCGGGAAAAACTGTTTTTT. Protein: CASSPVTGAREKLFF. Supplemented by reference TRBV5-6 and TRBJ1-4, the full variable domain reads DAGVTQSPTHLIKTRGQQVTLRCSPKSGHDTVSWYQQALGQGPQFIFQYYEEEERQRGNFPDRFSGHQFPNYSSELNVNALLLGDSALYLCASSPVTGAREKLFFGSGTQLSVL.

At least ten counts were recorded for this clonotype. This chain connects TRBV4-1 to TRBJ1-2; D ambiguous. V lost 0 bases and J lost 2, with 10 bases in between. Germline assignment: CDR1 MGHRA and CDR2 YSYEKL. CDR3 length: 15 amino acids. CDR3 amino acids: CASSQEGGNNYGYTF. The CDR3 DNA is TGCGCCAGCAGCCAAGAAGGAGGGAACAACTATGGCTACACCTTC.

This clonotype was seen many times. The chain employs TRBV7-2 and TRBJ2-7; no definite D call. This CDR3 is built from 15 residues. V lost 5 bases and J 1 base, leaving 15 bases between the germline ends. The germline V gene encodes CDR1 SGHTA and CDR2 FQGNSA. The CDR3 spells CASSPGRLTSYEQYF. CDR3 sequence (DNA): TGTGCCAGCAGCCCTGGTCGACTGACTTCCTACGAGCAGTACTTC. Drawing the rest from reference TRBV7-2 and TRBJ2-7, the complete variable domain is GAGVSQSPSNKVTEKGKDVELRCDPISGHTALYWYRQSLGQGLEFLIYFQGNSAPDKSGLPSDRFSAERTGGSVSTLTIQRTQQEDSAVYLCASSPGRLTSYEQYFGPGTRLTVT.

This clonotype was detected ten times or more. This CDR3 reads CASSLTGYPYEQYF. The CDR3, as DNA: TGTGCCAGCAGCTTGACAGGCTATCCCTACGAGCAGTACTTC. This chain connects TRBV9 to TRBJ2-7; possibly TRBD1 for D (6 bases). Germline V gene lookup returns CDR1 SGDLS and CDR2 YYNGEE. The ends were cut back, 4 bases at V and 2 bases at J, with 13 bases in the middle. CDR3 length equals 14 residues.